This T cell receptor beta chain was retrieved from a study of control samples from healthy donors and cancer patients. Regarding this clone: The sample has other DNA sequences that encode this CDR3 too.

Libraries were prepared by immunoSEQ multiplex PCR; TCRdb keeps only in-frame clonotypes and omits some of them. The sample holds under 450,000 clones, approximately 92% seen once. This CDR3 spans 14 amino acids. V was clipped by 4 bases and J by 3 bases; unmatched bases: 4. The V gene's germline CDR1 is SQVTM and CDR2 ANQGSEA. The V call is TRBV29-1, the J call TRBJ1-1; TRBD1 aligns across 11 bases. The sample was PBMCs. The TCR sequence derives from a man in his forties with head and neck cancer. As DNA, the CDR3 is TGCAGCGTTGCCAGGACAGGGGGCGACACTGAAGCTTTCTTT. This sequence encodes CSVARTGGDTEAFF.